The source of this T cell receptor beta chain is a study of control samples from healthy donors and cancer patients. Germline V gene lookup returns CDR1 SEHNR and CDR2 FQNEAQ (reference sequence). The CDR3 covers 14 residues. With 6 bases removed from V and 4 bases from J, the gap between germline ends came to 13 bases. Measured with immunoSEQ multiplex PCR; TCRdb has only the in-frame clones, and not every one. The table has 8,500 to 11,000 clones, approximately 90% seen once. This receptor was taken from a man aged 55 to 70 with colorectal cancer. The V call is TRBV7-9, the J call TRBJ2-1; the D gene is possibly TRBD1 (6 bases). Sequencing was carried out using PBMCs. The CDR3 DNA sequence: TGTGCCAGCAGAGACAGGAATCCTTACAATGAGCAGTTCTTC. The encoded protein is CASRDRNPYNEQFF.